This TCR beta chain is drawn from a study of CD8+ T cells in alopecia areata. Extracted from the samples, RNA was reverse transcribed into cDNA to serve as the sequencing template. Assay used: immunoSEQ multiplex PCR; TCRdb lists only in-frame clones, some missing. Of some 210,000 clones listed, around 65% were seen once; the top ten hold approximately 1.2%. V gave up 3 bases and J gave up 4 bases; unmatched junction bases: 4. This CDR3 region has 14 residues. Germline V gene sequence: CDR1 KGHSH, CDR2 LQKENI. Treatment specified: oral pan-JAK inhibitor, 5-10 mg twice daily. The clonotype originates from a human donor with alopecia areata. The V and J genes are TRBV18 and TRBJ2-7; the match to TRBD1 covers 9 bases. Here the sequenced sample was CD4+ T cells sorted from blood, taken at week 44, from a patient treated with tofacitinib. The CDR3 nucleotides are TGTGCCAGCTCACCGGGACAGGGAATGTACGAGCAGTACTTC. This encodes CASSPGQGMYEQYF.